This entry concerns a single T cell receptor (beta chain). These data originate in a study of blood T cell repertoires in COVID-19. As originally analysed: From reference gene primer amplification, estimates of nucleated cell counts were derived. The repertoire was sequenced with immunoSEQ multiplex PCR; TCRdb's copy has only in-frame clones and lacks some. That table gives V, J and clone size, and the DNA gave D and trimming. The repertoire holds about 120,000 clones, with around four fifths as singletons. The CDR3 consists of 13 residues. Germline V lookup: CDR1 SEHNR, CDR2 FQNEAQ (reference sequence). J gave up 3 bases and V 5 bases, and 1 base lay outside the gene matches.

The chain uses TRBV7-9 and TRBJ2-7, with 10 nucleotides matching TRBD1. This TCR came from a human donor in a cohort sampled during active COVID-19. Specimen: peripheral blood. CDR3 bases: TGTGCCAGCAGCAGGGACAGGGGCTACGAGCAGTACTTC. It is translated as CASSRDRGYEQYF.